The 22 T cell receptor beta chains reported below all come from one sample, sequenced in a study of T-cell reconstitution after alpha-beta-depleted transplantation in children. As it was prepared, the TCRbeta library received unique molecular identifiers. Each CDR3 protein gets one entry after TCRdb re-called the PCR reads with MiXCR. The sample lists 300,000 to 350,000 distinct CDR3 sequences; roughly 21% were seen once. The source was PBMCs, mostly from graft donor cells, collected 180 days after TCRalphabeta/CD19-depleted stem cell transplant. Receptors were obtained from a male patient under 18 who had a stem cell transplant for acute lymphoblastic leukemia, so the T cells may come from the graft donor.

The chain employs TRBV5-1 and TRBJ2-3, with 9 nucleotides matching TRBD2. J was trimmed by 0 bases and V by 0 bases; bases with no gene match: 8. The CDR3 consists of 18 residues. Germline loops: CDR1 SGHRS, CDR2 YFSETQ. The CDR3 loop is CASSLAPSGVTSTDTQYF. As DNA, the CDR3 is TGCGCCAGCAGCTTGGCCCCTAGCGGGGTCACTAGCACAGATACGCAGTATTTT.

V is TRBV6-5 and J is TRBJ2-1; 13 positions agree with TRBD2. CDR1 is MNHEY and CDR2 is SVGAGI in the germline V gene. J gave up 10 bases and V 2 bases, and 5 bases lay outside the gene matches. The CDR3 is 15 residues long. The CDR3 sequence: CASSYRTSGRSEQFF. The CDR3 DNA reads TGTGCCAGCAGTTACCGGACTAGCGGGAGAAGCGAGCAGTTCTTC.

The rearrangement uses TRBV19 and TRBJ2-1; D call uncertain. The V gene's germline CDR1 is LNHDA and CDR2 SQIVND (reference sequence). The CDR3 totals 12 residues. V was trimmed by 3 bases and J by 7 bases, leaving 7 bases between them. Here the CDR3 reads CASSIVGNEQFF. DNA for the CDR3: TGTGCCAGTAGTATTGTGGGGAATGAGCAGTTCTTC.

CDR3 DNA: TGCAGTGCTCTCCCGCCCAGCGGGTCAGGAGGGGAGCTGTTTTTT. This translates into CSALPPSGSGGELFF. This rearrangement joins TRBV20-1 to TRBJ2-2; a weak D match, TRBD2 (6 bases). This CDR3 spans 15 amino acids. From germline, CDR1 is DFQATT and CDR2 SNEGSKA (reference sequence). Trimming removed 5 bases from V and 8 bases from J, with 21 bases in between.

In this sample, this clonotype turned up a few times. DNA for the CDR3: TGTGCCACCAGCGCGCGGGAGACCCACAATGAGCAGTTCTTC. Translated: CATSARETHNEQFF. This chain uses TRBV15 with TRBJ2-1, with 7 nucleotides matching TRBD2. J lost 5 bases, V lost 5 bases, and 6 bases had no gene match. Germline V lookup: CDR1 LNHNV, CDR2 YYDKDF (reference sequence). CDR3 length equals 14 residues.

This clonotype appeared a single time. The CDR3 nucleotides read TGCGCCAGCAGTGACGGGTTAGCGACTAGCGGGTGGAGCACAGATACGCAGTATTTT. Its translation is CASSDGLATSGWSTDTQYF. This chain uses TRBV10-2 with TRBJ2-3; 10 bases fit TRBD2. V dropped 3 bases and J dropped 0; count of bases not matched to a gene: 12. This CDR3 has 19 amino acids. The germline gives CDR1 WSHSY, CDR2 SAAADI.

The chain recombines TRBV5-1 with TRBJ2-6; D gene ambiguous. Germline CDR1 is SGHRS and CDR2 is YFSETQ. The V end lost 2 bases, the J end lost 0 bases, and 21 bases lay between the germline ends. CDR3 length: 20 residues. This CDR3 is CASSFPRYSVGFSGANVLTF. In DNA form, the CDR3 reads TGCGCCAGCAGCTTTCCAAGGTACAGCGTGGGTTTCTCTGGGGCCAACGTCCTGACTTTC.

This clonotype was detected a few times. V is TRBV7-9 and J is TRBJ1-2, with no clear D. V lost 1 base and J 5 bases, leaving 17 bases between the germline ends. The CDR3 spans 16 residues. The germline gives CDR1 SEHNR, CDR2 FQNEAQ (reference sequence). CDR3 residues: CASSLDSGVTAYGYTF. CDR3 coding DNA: TGTGCCAGCAGCTTAGATTCAGGAGTAACCGCTTATGGCTACACCTTC.

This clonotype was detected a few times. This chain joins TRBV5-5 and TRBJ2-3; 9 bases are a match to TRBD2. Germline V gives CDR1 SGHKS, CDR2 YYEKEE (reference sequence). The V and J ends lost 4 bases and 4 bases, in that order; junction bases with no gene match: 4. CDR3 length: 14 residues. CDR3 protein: CASSPRGGPDTQYF. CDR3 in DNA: TGTGCCAGCAGCCCGCGGGGGGGGCCAGATACGCAGTATTTT. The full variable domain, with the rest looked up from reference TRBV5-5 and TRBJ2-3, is DAGVTQSPTHLIKTRGQQVTLRCSPISGHKSVSWYQQVLGQGPQFIFQYYEKEERGRGNFPDRFSARQFPNYSSELNVNALLLGDSALYLCASSPRGGPDTQYFGPGTRLTVL.

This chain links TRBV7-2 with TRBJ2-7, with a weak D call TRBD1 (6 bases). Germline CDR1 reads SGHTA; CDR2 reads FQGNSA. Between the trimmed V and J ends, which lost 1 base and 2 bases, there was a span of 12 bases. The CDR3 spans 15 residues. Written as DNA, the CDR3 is TGTGCCAGCAGCTTAGAGTCATCAGGGGCCTACGAGCAGTACTTC. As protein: CASSLESSGAYEQYF.

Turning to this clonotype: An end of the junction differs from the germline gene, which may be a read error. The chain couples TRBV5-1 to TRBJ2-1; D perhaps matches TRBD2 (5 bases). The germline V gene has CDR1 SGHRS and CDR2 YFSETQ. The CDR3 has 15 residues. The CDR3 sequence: CASRLESGAYNEQFF. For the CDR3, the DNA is TGCGCCAGCAGGTTGGAGAGCGGAGCCTACAATGAGCAGTTCTTC. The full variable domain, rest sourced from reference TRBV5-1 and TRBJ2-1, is KAGVTQTPRYLIKTRGQQVTLSCSPISGHRSVSWYQQTPGQGLQFLFEYFSETQRNKGNFPGRFSGRQFSNSRSEMNVSTLELGDSALYLCASRLESGAYNEQFFGPGTRLTVL.

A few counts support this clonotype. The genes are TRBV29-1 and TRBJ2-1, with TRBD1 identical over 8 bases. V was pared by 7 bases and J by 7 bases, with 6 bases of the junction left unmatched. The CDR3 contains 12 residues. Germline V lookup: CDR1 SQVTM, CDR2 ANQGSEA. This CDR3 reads CSGRQGINEQFF. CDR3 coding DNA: TGCAGCGGGAGACAGGGGATTAATGAGCAGTTCTTC.

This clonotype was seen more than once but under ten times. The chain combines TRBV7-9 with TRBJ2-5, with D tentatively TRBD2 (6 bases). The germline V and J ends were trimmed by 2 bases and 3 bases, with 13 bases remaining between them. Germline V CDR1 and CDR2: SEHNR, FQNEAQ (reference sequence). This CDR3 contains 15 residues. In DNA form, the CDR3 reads TGTGCCAGCAGCTTACGGGACTCCAATAAAGAGACCCAGTACTTC. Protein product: CASSLRDSNKETQYF.

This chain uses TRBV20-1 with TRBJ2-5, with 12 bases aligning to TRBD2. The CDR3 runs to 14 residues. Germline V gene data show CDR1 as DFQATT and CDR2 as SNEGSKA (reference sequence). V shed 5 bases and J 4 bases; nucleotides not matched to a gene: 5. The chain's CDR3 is CSAWTSGMGETQYF. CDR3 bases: TGCAGTGCTTGGACTAGCGGGATGGGAGAGACCCAGTACTTC.

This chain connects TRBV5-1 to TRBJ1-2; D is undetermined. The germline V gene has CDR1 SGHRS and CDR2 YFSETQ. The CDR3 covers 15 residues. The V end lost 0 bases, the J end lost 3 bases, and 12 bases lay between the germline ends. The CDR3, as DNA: TGCGCCAGCAGCTTGGCCGTAGAAACACACTATGGCTACACCTTC. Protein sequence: CASSLAVETHYGYTF.

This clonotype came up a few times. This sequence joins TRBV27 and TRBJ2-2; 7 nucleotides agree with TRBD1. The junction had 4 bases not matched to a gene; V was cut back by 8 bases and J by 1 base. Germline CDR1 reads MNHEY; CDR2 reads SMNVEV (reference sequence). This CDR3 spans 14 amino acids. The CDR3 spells CASGWTGNTGELFF. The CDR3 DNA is TGTGCCAGCGGATGGACAGGGAACACCGGGGAGCTGTTTTTT.

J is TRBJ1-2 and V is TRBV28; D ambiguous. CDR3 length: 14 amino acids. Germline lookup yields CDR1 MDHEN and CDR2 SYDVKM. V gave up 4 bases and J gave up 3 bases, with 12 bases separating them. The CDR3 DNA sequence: TGTGCCAGCAGTTCACCTCCGGCAGACTATGGCTACACCTTC. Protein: CASSSPPADYGYTF.

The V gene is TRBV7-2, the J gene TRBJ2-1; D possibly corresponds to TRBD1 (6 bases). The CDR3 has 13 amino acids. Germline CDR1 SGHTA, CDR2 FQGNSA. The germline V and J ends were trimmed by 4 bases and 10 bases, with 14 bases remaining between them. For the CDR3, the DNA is TGTGCCAGCAGCTCCCCCAGGGGATGGGAGCAGTTCTTC. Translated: CASSSPRGWEQFF.

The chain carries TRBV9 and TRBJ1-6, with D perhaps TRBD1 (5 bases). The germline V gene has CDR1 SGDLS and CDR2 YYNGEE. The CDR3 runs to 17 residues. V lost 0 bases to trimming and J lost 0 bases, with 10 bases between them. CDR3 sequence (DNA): TGTGCCAGCAGCGTAGGGACAATAAGCTCCTATAATTCACCCCTCCACTTT. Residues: CASSVGTISSYNSPLHF.

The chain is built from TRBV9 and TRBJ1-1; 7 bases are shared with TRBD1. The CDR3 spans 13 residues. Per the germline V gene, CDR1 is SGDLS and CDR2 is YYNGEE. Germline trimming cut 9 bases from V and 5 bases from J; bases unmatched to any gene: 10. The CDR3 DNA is TGTGCCACCTCGACAGGGCACGGGACTGAAGCTTTCTTT. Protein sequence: CATSTGHGTEAFF.

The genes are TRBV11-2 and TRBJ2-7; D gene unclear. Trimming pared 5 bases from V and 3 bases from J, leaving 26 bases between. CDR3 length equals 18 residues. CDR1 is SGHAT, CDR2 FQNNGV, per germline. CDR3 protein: CASSPSRLAAKVNYEQYF. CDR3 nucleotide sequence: TGTGCCAGCAGCCCCAGTAGATTGGCGGCAAAGGTTAACTACGAGCAGTACTTC.

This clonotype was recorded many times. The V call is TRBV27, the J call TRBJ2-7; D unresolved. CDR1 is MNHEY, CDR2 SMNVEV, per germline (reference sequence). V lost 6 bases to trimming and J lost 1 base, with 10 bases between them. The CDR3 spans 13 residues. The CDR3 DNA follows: TGTGCCAGCAGCCGAAGGGTGTCCTACGAGCAGTACTTC. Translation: CASSRRVSYEQYF.